This T cell receptor beta chain was captured in a study of T cells after yellow fever vaccination. Study as a whole: Any fraction with a low cell number was prepared using SMART-Seq v4 Ultra Low Input.

Each CDR3 protein is one row after TCRdb ran MiXCR on the 5' RACE reads. Of about 300,000 distinct CDR3 sequences listed, 6.8% are singletons. The germline V gene encodes CDR1 SEHNR and CDR2 FQNEAQ (reference sequence). This CDR3 spans 15 amino acids. V shed 3 bases and J shed 7 bases, with 16 bases lying between them. This TCR was recovered from a young man who received the YFV17D yellow fever vaccine. Sequenced here: PBMCs, sampled approximately 40 days after the first yellow fever vaccination. The chain carries TRBV7-9 and TRBJ2-1, with D possibly being TRBD1 (6 bases). DNA of the CDR3: TGTGCCAGCAGCTTCATACAGGGAAGGTTGAATGAGCAGTTCTTC. This translates into CASSFIQGRLNEQFF.